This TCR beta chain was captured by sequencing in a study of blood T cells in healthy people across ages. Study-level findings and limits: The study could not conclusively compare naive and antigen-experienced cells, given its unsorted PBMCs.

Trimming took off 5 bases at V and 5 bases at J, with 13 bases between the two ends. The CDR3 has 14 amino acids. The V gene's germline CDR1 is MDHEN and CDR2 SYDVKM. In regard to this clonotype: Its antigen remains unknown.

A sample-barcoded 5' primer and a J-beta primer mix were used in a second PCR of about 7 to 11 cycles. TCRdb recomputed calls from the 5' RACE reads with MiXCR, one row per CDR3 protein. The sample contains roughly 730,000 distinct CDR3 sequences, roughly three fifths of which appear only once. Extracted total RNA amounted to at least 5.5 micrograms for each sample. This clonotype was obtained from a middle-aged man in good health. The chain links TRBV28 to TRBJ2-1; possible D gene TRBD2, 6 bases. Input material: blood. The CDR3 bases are TGTGCCAGCAGTAGGGGACTTACGGACAATGAGCAGTTCTTC. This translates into CASSRGLTDNEQFF.